Below, 27 T cell receptor beta chains from the same sample are listed, as sequenced in a study of spatial heterogeneity in lung cancer. Time point noted: sample taken at primary tumor resection. A single record per CDR3 protein comes from TCRdb applying MiXCR to the 5' RACE reads. The sample lists over 50,000 distinct CDR3 sequences; approximately 6.3% were seen once. Material: PBMCs, obtained at surgery. These receptors were taken from a female donor with early-stage non-small cell lung cancer.

This clonotype has ten or more counts. This sequence joins TRBV5-1 and TRBJ1-2, with 7 nucleotides matching TRBD1. Trimming took 4 bases from V and 6 from J; bases not matched to a gene: 6. This CDR3 is 13 amino acids long. Germline CDR1 reads SGHRS; CDR2 reads YFSETQ. The CDR3 DNA sequence: TGCGCCAGCAGCCTGGGACAGCCTGATGGCTACACCTTC. Encoded protein: CASSLGQPDGYTF. The complete variable domain, with remaining parts taken from reference TRBV5-1 and TRBJ1-2, reads KAGVTQTPRYLIKTRGQQVTLSCSPISGHRSVSWYQQTPGQGLQFLFEYFSETQRNKGNFPGRFSGRQFSNSRSEMNVSTLELGDSALYLCASSLGQPDGYTFGSGTRLTVV.

The V and J genes are TRBV20-1 and TRBJ2-5; 9 bases match TRBD2. V lost 6 bases to trimming and J lost 5 bases; unmatched junction nucleotides: 13. This CDR3 is 15 amino acids long. CDR1 DFQATT and CDR2 SNEGSKA come from the germline V gene (reference sequence). The CDR3 bases are TGCAGTGCCCCGTTGTCTAGCGGGACGTTCGAGACCCAGTACTTC. It codes for CSAPLSSGTFETQYF.

The chain has TRBV5-1 and TRBJ1-1; D is unresolved. The CDR3 is 11 residues long. From germline, CDR1 is SGHRS and CDR2 YFSETQ. Between the trimmed V and J ends, which lost 7 bases and 7 bases, there was a span of 11 bases. Here the CDR3 reads CASAWEGEAFF. In nucleotides, the CDR3 is TGCGCCAGCGCGTGGGAGGGTGAAGCTTTCTTT.

There are many counts of this clonotype. The chain recombines TRBV11-2 with TRBJ1-1; no reliable D call. Germline-derived CDR1 and CDR2 are SGHAT and FQNNGV. V was clipped by 8 bases and J by 3 bases, with 16 bases between them. The CDR3 covers 14 residues. As DNA, the CDR3 is TGTGCCAGCGTCACTGGGAGGTCGGACACTGAAGCTTTCTTT. Translated, it gives CASVTGRSDTEAFF.

This clonotype appeared many times. The chain employs TRBV27 and TRBJ1-1; no clear D. This CDR3 is 14 amino acids long. Germline assignment: CDR1 MNHEY and CDR2 SMNVEV (reference sequence). The germline V and J ends were trimmed by 6 bases and 5 bases, with 16 bases remaining between them. CDR3 in amino acids: CASRVAGERTEAFF. CDR3 in DNA: TGTGCCAGCAGAGTGGCGGGAGAGCGGACTGAAGCTTTCTTT.

The rearrangement links TRBV28 to TRBJ1-5; D is ambiguous. CDR1 is MDHEN, CDR2 SYDVKM, per germline. CDR3 length equals 12 residues. Trimming cost V 7 bases and J 7 bases, with 11 bases left between them. The CDR3, as DNA: TGTGCCAGCACCCTAACGCGCCAGCCCCAGCATTTT. Translating gives CASTLTRQPQHF.

The rearrangement uses TRBV3-1 and TRBJ1-2; D is unclear. V was cut by 0 bases and J by 2 bases, with 7 bases left in between. The CDR3 is 14 amino acids. Germline V gene sequence: CDR1 LGHDT, CDR2 YNNKEL (reference sequence). The CDR3 spells CASSQDRQNYGYTF. The CDR3 DNA sequence: TGTGCCAGCAGCCAAGATCGGCAGAACTATGGCTACACCTTC.

In this sample, this clonotype turned up a few times. The rearrangement links TRBV28 to TRBJ2-7; weak D call: TRBD1 (5 bases). This CDR3 region has 12 residues. CDR1 is MDHEN, CDR2 SYDVKM, per germline. V was shortened by 8 bases and J by 3 bases, with 11 bases between the two germline ends. This chain's CDR3 is CASLSRGYEQYF. The CDR3 coding sequence is TGTGCCAGCCTCAGTAGGGGCTACGAGCAGTACTTC.

This chain links TRBV4-1 with TRBJ1-1; D remains unclear. This CDR3 is built from 14 residues. The germline gives CDR1 MGHRA, CDR2 YSYEKL. V lost 1 base and J 3 bases, leaving 9 bases between the germline ends. The CDR3 loop reads CASSQGPGDTEAFF. CDR3 nucleotides: TGCGCCAGCAGCCAAGGTCCAGGCGACACTGAAGCTTTCTTT.

This clonotype appeared many times. V and J are TRBV25-1 and TRBJ1-3; D might be TRBD1 (5 bases). This CDR3 comprises 15 residues. The germline V gene encodes CDR1 MGHDK and CDR2 SYGVNS. Between the trimmed V and J ends, which lost 0 bases and 8 bases, there was a span of 14 bases. The CDR3: CASSEYGGKVDTIYF. The CDR3 DNA follows: TGTGCCAGCAGTGAATATGGGGGAAAGGTGGACACCATATATTTT. Together with reference TRBV25-1 and TRBJ1-3, the CDR3 gives the full variable domain: EADIYQTPRYLVIGTGKKITLECSQTMGHDKMYWYQQDPGMELHLIHYSYGVNSTEKGDLSSESTVSRIRTEHFPLTLESARPSHTSQYLCASSEYGGKVDTIYFGEGSWLTVV.

This clonotype was seen repeatedly, ten times or more. The chain carries TRBV6-5 and TRBJ2-1; 8 positions agree with TRBD1. With 6 bases clipped from V and 0 bases from J, the junction kept 10 bases outside the gene matches. This CDR3 has 17 amino acids. Germline CDR1 is MNHEY and CDR2 is SVGAGI. The CDR3 protein is CASRHNIQGGSYNEQFF. The CDR3 DNA is TGTGCCAGCAGACACAACATACAGGGGGGCTCCTACAATGAGCAGTTCTTC.

This clonotype was seen ten or more times. J is TRBJ2-2 and V is TRBV10-3, with TRBD1 as a possible D gene (7 bases). Germline assignment: CDR1 ENHRY and CDR2 SYGVKD. Trimming left V 10 bases short and J 1 base short, with 16 bases between. CDR3 length equals 15 residues. DNA for the CDR3: TGTGCCACCCGAGGCGGGACAGAGAACACCGGGGAGCTGTTTTTT. As protein: CATRGGTENTGELFF.

The table lists this clonotype with a few counts. The chain carries TRBV3-1 and TRBJ1-2; TRBD1 matches at 8 bases. CDR3 length: 16 residues. V was pared by 5 bases and J by 6 bases, with 14 bases of the junction left unmatched. CDR1 is LGHDT and CDR2 is YNNKEL in the germline V gene (reference sequence). This chain's CDR3 is CASSRTGTGTGNGYTF. The CDR3 DNA follows: TGTGCCAGCAGCAGGACCGGGACAGGAACGGGGAATGGCTACACCTTC.

This clonotype was counted many times. V and J are TRBV28 and TRBJ1-2; possibly TRBD1 for D (6 bases). The germline V gene encodes CDR1 MDHEN and CDR2 SYDVKM. V dropped 5 bases and J dropped 5 bases, with 12 bases sitting between them. This CDR3 spans 13 amino acids. The CDR3 loop is CASSGQRIYGYTF. The CDR3 DNA sequence: TGTGCCAGCAGTGGACAGAGGATTTATGGCTACACCTTC.

The gene calls are TRBV20-1 and TRBJ2-3; TRBD1 is a possible D gene (5 bases). In germline, CDR1 is DFQATT, CDR2 SNEGSKA (reference sequence). This CDR3 is built from 14 residues. With 2 bases removed from V and 1 base from J, the gap between germline ends came to 10 bases. CDR3 in amino acids: CSARTRVGTDTQYF. The CDR3 DNA follows: TGCAGTGCTAGAACCAGGGTTGGCACAGATACGCAGTATTTT.

This clonotype has just a few counts. J is TRBJ1-1 and V is TRBV5-1; no reliable D call. This CDR3 is built from 13 residues. V was trimmed by 0 bases and J by 6 bases, leaving 9 bases between them. Germline V lookup: CDR1 SGHRS, CDR2 YFSETQ. CDR3 nucleotides: TGCGCCAGCAGCTTGGGAGGGAATGCTGAAGCTTTCTTT. Translation gives CASSLGGNAEAFF.

This clonotype was counted many times. The chain carries TRBV12-3 or TRBV12-4 and TRBJ2-7; 11 nucleotides match TRBD2. Trimming took 6 bases from V and 4 from J; bases not matched to a gene: 11. This CDR3 spans 16 amino acids. CDR3 DNA: TGTGCCAGCAGCCCCCATAGCGGGAGGGCCGCTTACGAGCAGTACTTC. This encodes CASSPHSGRAAYEQYF.

This clonotype came up many times. The chain employs TRBV5-4 and TRBJ1-2, with D tentatively TRBD1 (5 bases). This CDR3 comprises 14 residues. Trimming left V 2 bases short and J 3 bases short, with 11 bases between. Germline CDR1 and CDR2: SGHNT and YYREEE (reference sequence). The CDR3 DNA reads TGTGCCAGCAGCTTTGGTAGCAGGGACTATGGCTACACCTTC. Translating gives CASSFGSRDYGYTF.

This clonotype was detected ten times or more. The chain couples TRBV10-3 to TRBJ1-2; the D gene is possibly TRBD1 (5 bases). The germline V and J ends were trimmed by 2 bases and 6 bases, with 13 bases remaining between them. Germline CDR1 ENHRY, CDR2 SYGVKD. The CDR3 length is 14 residues. The CDR3 region is CAISEIGTVDGYTF. The CDR3 DNA sequence: TGTGCCATCAGTGAGATCGGGACTGTGGATGGCTACACCTTC.

This clonotype occurred many times. The genes are TRBV10-3 and TRBJ1-2; no clear D gene. The length of the CDR3 is 15 residues. Germline values: CDR1 ENHRY, CDR2 SYGVKD. Trimming took off 0 bases at V and 4 bases at J, with 12 bases between the two ends. For the CDR3, the DNA is TGTGCCATCAGTGAGTCGCCAGAGGGAGGCTATGGCTACACCTTC. Its protein product is CAISESPEGGYGYTF.

This clonotype came up many times. The V call is TRBV20-1, the J call TRBJ1-1; D may be TRBD1 (6 bases). The CDR3 is made up of 13 amino acids. Germline CDR1 and CDR2: DFQATT and SNEGSKA (reference sequence). V shed 6 bases and J shed 1 base, with 12 bases lying between them. CDR3 nucleotides: TGCAGTGCCCGGGGGCCCGGGAACACTGAAGCTTTCTTT. Translation gives CSARGPGNTEAFF.

The table lists this clonotype with a few counts. The chain joins TRBV3-1 to TRBJ1-5, with D unclear. This CDR3 is 12 amino acids long. The germline CDR1 and CDR2 sequences are LGHDT and YNNKEL (reference sequence). The V and J ends lost 8 bases and 0 bases respectively, with 5 bases between them. The CDR3 is CASGYSNQPQHF. CDR3 nucleotides: TGTGCCAGCGGCTATAGCAATCAGCCCCAGCATTTT. The variable domain in full, completed from reference TRBV3-1 and TRBJ1-5, reads DTAVSQTPKYLVTQMGNDKSIKCEQNLGHDTMYWYKQDSKKFLKIMFSYNNKELIINETVPNRFSPKSPDKAHLNLHINSLELGDSAVYFCASGYSNQPQHFGDGTRLSIL.

This clonotype has ten or more counts. J is TRBJ1-2 and V is TRBV10-3; no firm D call. V dropped 2 bases and J dropped 4 bases, with 8 bases sitting between them. The V gene's germline CDR1 is ENHRY and CDR2 SYGVKD. CDR3 size: 13 residues. The CDR3 reads CAISEKGLYGYTF. In DNA, the CDR3 is TGTGCCATCAGTGAGAAGGGTCTCTATGGCTACACCTTC.

Ten or more counts support this clonotype. A much bigger clone sits one base away, suggesting this may be a read error. This sequence joins TRBV7-8 and TRBJ2-5; D unresolved. CDR1 is SGHVS, CDR2 FQNEAQ, per germline. V lost 4 bases and J 3 bases, leaving 3 bases between the germline ends. CDR3 length: 11 amino acids. The CDR3 DNA sequence: TGTGCCAGCAGCTCGGAAGAGACCCAGTACTTC. It codes for CASSSEETQYF. The whole variable domain, remainder taken from reference TRBV7-8 and TRBJ2-5, is GAGVSQSPRYKVAKRGQDVALRCDPISGHVSLFWYQQALGQGPEFLTYFQNEAQLDKSGLPSDRFFAERPEGSVSTLKIQRTQQEDSAVYLCASSSEETQYFGPGTRLLVL.

The chain joins TRBV7-9 to TRBJ1-4, with 12 bases lining up with TRBD1. The V and J ends lost 5 bases and 8 bases, in that order; junction bases with no gene match: 3. The CDR3 is 14 amino acids. In germline, CDR1 is SEHNR, CDR2 FQNEAQ (reference sequence). As DNA, the CDR3 is TGTGCCAGCAGCCGGGACAGGGGGCAGGAAAAACTGTTTTTT. It encodes CASSRDRGQEKLFF.

The table lists this clonotype with a few counts. This chain connects TRBV3-1 to TRBJ2-7; D possibly corresponds to TRBD1 (5 bases). The ends were cut back, 3 bases at V and 6 bases at J, with 12 bases in the middle. This CDR3 comprises 13 residues. Per germline, CDR1 LGHDT and CDR2 YNNKEL (reference sequence). This chain's CDR3 is CASSHGRAAEQYV. CDR3 sequence (DNA): TGTGCCAGCAGCCATGGCAGGGCGGCCGAGCAGTACGTC.

This clonotype occurred a few times. The chain recombines TRBV5-5 with TRBJ1-1; D is ambiguous. Trimming stripped 0 bases from V and 2 bases from J, with 11 bases between. The CDR3 runs 15 residues. Germline loops: CDR1 SGHKS, CDR2 YYEKEE (reference sequence). As DNA, the CDR3 is TGTGCCAGCAGCTTGGTGCGGCGGGCAAACACTGAAGCTTTCTTT. This encodes CASSLVRRANTEAFF.